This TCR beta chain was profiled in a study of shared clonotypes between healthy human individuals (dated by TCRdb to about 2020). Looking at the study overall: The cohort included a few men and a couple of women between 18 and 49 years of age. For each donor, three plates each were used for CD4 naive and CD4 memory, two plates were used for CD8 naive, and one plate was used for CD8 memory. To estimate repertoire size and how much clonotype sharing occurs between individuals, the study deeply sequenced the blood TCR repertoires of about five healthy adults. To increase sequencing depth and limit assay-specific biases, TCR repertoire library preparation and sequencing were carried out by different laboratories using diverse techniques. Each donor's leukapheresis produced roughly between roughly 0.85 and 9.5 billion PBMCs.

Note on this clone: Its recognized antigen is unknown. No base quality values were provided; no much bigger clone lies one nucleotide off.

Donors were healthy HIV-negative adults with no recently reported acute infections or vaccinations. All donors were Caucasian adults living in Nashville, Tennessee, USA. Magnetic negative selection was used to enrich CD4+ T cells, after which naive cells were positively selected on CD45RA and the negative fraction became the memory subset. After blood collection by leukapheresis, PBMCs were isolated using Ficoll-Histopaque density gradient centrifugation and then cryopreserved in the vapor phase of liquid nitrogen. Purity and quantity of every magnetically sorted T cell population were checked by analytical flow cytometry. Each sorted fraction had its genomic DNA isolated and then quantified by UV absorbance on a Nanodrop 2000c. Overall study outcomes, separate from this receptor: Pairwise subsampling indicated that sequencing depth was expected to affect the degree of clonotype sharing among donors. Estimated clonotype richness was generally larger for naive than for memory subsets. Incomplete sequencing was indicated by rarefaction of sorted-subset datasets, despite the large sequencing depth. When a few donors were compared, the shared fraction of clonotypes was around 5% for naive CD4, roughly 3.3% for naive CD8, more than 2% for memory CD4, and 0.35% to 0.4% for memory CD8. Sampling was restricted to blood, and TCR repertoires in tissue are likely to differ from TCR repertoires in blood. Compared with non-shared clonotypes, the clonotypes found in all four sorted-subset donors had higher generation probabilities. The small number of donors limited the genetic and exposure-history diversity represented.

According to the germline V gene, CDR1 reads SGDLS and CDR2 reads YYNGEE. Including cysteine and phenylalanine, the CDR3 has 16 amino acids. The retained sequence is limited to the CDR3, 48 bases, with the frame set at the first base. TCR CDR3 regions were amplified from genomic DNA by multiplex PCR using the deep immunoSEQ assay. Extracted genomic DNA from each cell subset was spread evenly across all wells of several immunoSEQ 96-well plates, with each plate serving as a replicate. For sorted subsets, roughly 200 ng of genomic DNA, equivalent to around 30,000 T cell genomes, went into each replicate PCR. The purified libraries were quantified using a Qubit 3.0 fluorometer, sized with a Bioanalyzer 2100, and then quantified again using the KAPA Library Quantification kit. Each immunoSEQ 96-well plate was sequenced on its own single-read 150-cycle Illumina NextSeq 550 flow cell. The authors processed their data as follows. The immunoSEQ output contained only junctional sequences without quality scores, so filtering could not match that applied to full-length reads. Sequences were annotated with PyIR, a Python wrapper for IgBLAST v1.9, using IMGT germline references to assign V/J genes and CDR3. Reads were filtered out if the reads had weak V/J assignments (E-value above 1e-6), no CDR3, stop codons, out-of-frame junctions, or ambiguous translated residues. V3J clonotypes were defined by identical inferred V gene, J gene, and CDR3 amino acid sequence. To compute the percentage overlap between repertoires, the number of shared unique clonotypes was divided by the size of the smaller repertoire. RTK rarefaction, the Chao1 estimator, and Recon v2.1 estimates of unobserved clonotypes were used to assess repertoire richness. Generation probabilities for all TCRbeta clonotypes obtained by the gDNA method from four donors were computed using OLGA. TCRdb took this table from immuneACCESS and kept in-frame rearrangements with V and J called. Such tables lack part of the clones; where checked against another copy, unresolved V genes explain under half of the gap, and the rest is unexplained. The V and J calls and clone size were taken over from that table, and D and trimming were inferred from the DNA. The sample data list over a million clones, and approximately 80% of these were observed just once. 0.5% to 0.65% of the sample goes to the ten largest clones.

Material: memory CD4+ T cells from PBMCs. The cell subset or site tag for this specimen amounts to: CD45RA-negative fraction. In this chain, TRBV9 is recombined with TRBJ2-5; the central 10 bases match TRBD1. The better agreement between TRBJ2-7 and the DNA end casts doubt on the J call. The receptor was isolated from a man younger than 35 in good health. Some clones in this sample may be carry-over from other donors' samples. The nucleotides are TGTGCCAGCAGCGTTCGCTCCGGGACAGGGGCGAACGAGCAGTACTTC. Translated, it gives CASSVRSGTGANEQYF.